This TCR beta chain was sequenced in a study of CD8 T cells in ankylosing spondylitis. Study-level findings and limits: Characteristic, it appeared, of ankylosing spondylitis blood was a TCR beta motif of several highly homologous variants. Earlier studies detected some motif variants in reactive arthritis synovial fluid and blood.

TCRdb re-called the 5' RACE reads through MiXCR, storing one row per CDR3 protein. The sample lists about 840,000 distinct CDR3 sequences; 12% were seen once. On this clonotype: What it recognizes is unknown.

The CDR3 sequence is 15 residues long. Per germline, CDR1 LGHNA and CDR2 YNFKEQ. J gave up 8 bases and V 2 bases, and 3 bases lay outside the gene matches. The chain carries TRBV4-2 and TRBJ2-1, with TRBD2 matching 13 bases. The specimen sequenced was blood, either unsorted or a sorted T cell fraction (not recorded which). The receptor comes from a male donor with ankylosing spondylitis. CDR3 loop: CASSQRLAGGHEQFF. The CDR3, as DNA: TGTGCCAGCAGCCAAAGACTAGCGGGAGGTCATGAGCAGTTCTTC.